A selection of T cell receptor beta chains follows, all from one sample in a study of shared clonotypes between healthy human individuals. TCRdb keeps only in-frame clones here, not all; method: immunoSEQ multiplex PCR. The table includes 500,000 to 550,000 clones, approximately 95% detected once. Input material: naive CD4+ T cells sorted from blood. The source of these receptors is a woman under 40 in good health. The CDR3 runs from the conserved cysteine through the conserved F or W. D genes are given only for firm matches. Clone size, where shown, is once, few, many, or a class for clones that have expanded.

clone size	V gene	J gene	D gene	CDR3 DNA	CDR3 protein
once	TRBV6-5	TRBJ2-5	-	TGTGCCAGCAGTTACGTGGACAGCCAAGAGACCCAGTACTTC	CASSYVDSQETQYF
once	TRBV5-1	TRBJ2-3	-	TGCGCCAGCAGCTTGGCCGCGGATACGACAGATACGCAGTATTTT	CASSLAADTTDTQYF
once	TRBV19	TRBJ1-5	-	TGTGCCAGTAGTATACTGATTGGAGGCGGACATAGCAATCAGCCCCAGCATTTT	CASSILIGGGHSNQPQHF
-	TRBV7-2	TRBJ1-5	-	TGTGCCAGCAGCTCCTACTCTAGTCCACAGGGTACTCAGCCCCAGCATTTT	CASSSYSSPQGTQPQHF
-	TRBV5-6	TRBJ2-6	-	TGTGCCAGCAGCCCCGGGGTGCCTGGGGCCAACGTCCTGACTTTC	CASSPGVPGANVLTF
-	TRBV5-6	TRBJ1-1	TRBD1	TGTGCCAGCAGCTCGACAGGGTTCAACACTGAAGCTTTCTTT	CASSSTGFNTEAFF
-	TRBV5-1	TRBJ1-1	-	TGCGCCAGCAGCTTGGACTTGGCAGGGAACACTGAAGCTTTCTTT	CASSLDLAGNTEAFF
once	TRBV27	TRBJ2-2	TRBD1	TGTGCCAGCAGTCTGGGACAGGGAACCGGGGAGCTGTTTTTT	CASSLGQGTGELFF
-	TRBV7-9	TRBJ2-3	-	TGTGCCAGCAGCTTCGAGGGTTTCACAGATACGCAGTATTTT	CASSFEGFTDTQYF
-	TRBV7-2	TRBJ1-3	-	TGTGCCAGCAGCTTAGAATCGACGATCTCTGGAAACACCATATATTTT	CASSLESTISGNTIYF
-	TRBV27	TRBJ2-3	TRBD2	TGTGCCAGCAGACTAGCGAATACAGATACGCAGTATTTT	CASRLANTDTQYF
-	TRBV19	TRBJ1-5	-	TGTGCCAGTAGTAACTCAGGGGAGAACAATCAGCCCCAGCATTTT	CASSNSGENNQPQHF
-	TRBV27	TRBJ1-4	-	TGTGCCAGCAGTTCCCTGGGGGCTCGCGGGGAAAAACTGTTTTTT	CASSSLGARGEKLFF
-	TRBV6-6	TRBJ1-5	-	TGTGCCAGCAGTTATGGTAGCAATCAGCCCCAGCATTTT	CASSYGSNQPQHF
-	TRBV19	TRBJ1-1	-	TGTGCCAGTAGTATTCCCAGGATGAACACTGAAGCTTTCTTT	CASSIPRMNTEAFF
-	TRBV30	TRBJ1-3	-	TGTGCCTGGAGTTTTAATACGTACTCTGGAAACACCATATATTTT	CAWSFNTYSGNTIYF
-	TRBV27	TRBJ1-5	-	TGTGCCAGCAGCCGAGGGGTTAGCAATCAGCCCCAGCATTTT	CASSRGVSNQPQHF
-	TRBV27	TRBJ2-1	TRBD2	TGTGCCAGCAGTACTAGCGCACCCTACAATGAGCAGTTCTTC	CASSTSAPYNEQFF
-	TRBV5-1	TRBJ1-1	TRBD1	TGCGCCAGCAGAAAGGACAGGGGACCTCGAGACACTGAAGCTTTCTTT	CASRKDRGPRDTEAFF
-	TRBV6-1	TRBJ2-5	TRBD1	TGTGCCAGCAGTGAAATGTCGGACAGGGGAAGGCGAGAGACCCAGTACTTC	CASSEMSDRGRRETQYF
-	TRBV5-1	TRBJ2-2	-	TGCGCCAGCAGCGAGAATAGCTGGAACACCGGGGAGCTGTTTTTT	CASSENSWNTGELFF
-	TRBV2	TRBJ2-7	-	TGTGCCAGCAGTGAAGCGGGGGGACGGATTCGTGAGTACTTC	CASSEAGGRIREYF